These T cell receptor beta chains were read from a single sample in a study of blood T cell dynamics during melanoma immunotherapy. Libraries were prepared by immunoSEQ multiplex PCR; TCRdb keeps only in-frame clonotypes and omits some of them. The repertoire holds about 6,000 clones, with around 77% as singletons. The sequencing used blood, collected from a patient treated with checkpoint blockade. The receptors stem from a human donor with melanoma. Both conserved end residues are part of each CDR3. A D gene is named only where the DNA matches it firmly. Clone size is given for some rows only: seen once, a few or many times, or a class if the clone is expanded.

d_gene: .; j_gene: TRBJ1-1; abundance: few; v_gene: TRBV19; CDR3nt: TGTGCCAGTACCCCGGTACTCAGCGCTGAAGCTTTCTTT; CDR3aa: CASTPVLSAEAFF
d_gene: .; j_gene: TRBJ1-5; abundance: .; v_gene: TRBV18; CDR3nt: TGTGCCAGCTCAAACGCCGGGACCCAGCATTTT; CDR3aa: CASSNAGTQHF
d_gene: TRBD2; j_gene: TRBJ2-2; abundance: .; v_gene: TRBV7-9; CDR3nt: TGTGCCAGCACGCACCTAGCGGGAGTGGGTAACACCGGGGAGCTGTTTTTT; CDR3aa: CASTHLAGVGNTGELFF
d_gene: TRBD1; j_gene: TRBJ2-2; abundance: .; v_gene: TRBV10-1; CDR3nt: TGCGCCAGCAGTGAGCCCGGACAGGGGGCCGGGGAGCTGTTTTTT; CDR3aa: CASSEPGQGAGELFF
d_gene: TRBD2; j_gene: TRBJ2-7; abundance: few; v_gene: TRBV28; CDR3nt: TGTGCCAGCAGGGACCTAGCGGGAGGAACCTACGAGCAGTACTTC; CDR3aa: CASRDLAGGTYEQYF
d_gene: .; j_gene: TRBJ2-6; abundance: .; v_gene: TRBV10-1; CDR3nt: TGCGCCAGCAGTGACTCCAGAAGGGGGGCCAACGTCCTGACTTTC; CDR3aa: CASSDSRRGANVLTF
d_gene: .; j_gene: TRBJ1-5; abundance: .; v_gene: TRBV6-4; CDR3nt: TGTGCCAGCAGTGAAGGGAGCAATCAGCCCCAGCATTTT; CDR3aa: CASSEGSNQPQHF
d_gene: .; j_gene: TRBJ2-2; abundance: .; v_gene: TRBV6-4; CDR3nt: TGTGCCAGCAGCGAAAGTGGGGAGAACACCGGGGAGCTGTTTTTT; CDR3aa: CASSESGENTGELFF
d_gene: TRBD1; j_gene: TRBJ1-4; abundance: .; v_gene: TRBV4-1; CDR3nt: TGCGCCAGCAGCCATTCCATAGGGACAGGCAACGAAAAACTGTTTTTT; CDR3aa: CASSHSIGTGNEKLFF
d_gene: .; j_gene: TRBJ1-2; abundance: .; v_gene: TRBV11-2; CDR3nt: TGTGCCAGCAGTCGAGGGGGGGGCTATGGCTACACCTTC; CDR3aa: CASSRGGGYGYTF
d_gene: .; j_gene: TRBJ2-3; abundance: .; v_gene: TRBV6-4; CDR3nt: TGTGCCAGCAGTGACTCTGTCACAGATACGCAGTATTTT; CDR3aa: CASSDSVTDTQYF
d_gene: .; j_gene: TRBJ2-3; abundance: once; v_gene: TRBV10-2; CDR3nt: TGCGCCAGCAGTGAAAGATGGGGGTTCGGAGCAGCAATGCAGTATTTT; CDR3aa: CASSERWGFGAAMQYF
d_gene: .; j_gene: TRBJ1-2; abundance: .; v_gene: TRBV7-9; CDR3nt: TGTGCCAGCAGCTTGCAGGGAAACTATGGCTACACCTTC; CDR3aa: CASSLQGNYGYTF
d_gene: .; j_gene: TRBJ1-1; abundance: .; v_gene: TRBV5-1; CDR3nt: TGCGCCAGCAGCTTTACAGAAAATGAAGCTTTCTTT; CDR3aa: CASSFTENEAFF
d_gene: TRBD2; j_gene: TRBJ2-1; abundance: .; v_gene: TRBV7-3; CDR3nt: TGTGCCAGCAGCAATCCCGGGACTAGCGGAGAGCAGTTCTTC; CDR3aa: CASSNPGTSGEQFF
d_gene: .; j_gene: TRBJ2-7; abundance: .; v_gene: TRBV10-3; CDR3nt: TGTGCCATCAGTGAGCGCGGCGGGACAGTTGGTTACGAGCAGTACTTC; CDR3aa: CAISERGGTVGYEQYF
d_gene: .; j_gene: TRBJ2-7; abundance: .; v_gene: TRBV6-1; CDR3nt: TGTGCCAGCACAGGGTCAGGGGCTGAGCAGTACTTC; CDR3aa: CASTGSGAEQYF
d_gene: TRBD1; j_gene: TRBJ1-1; abundance: .; v_gene: TRBV6-5; CDR3nt: TGTGCCAGCCGCTTAACCAGGGGGCAGAACACTGAAGCTTTCTTT; CDR3aa: CASRLTRGQNTEAFF
d_gene: TRBD2; j_gene: TRBJ2-7; abundance: .; v_gene: TRBV28; CDR3nt: TGTGCCAGCAGTTCCATAGCGGGAACCTACGAGCAGTACTTC; CDR3aa: CASSSIAGTYEQYF